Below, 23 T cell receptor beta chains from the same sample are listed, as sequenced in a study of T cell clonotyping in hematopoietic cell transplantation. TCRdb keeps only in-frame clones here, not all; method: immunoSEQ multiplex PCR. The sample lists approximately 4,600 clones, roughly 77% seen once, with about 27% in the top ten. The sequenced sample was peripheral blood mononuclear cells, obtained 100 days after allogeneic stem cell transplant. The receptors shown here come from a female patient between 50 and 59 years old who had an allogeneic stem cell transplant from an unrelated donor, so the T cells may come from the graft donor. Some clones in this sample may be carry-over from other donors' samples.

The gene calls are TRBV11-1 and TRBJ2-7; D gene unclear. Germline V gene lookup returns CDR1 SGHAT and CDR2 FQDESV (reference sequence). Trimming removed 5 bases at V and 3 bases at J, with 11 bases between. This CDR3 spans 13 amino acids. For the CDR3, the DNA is TGTGCCAGCAGCCCACTCTATGACTACGAGCAGTACTTC. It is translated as CASSPLYDYEQYF.

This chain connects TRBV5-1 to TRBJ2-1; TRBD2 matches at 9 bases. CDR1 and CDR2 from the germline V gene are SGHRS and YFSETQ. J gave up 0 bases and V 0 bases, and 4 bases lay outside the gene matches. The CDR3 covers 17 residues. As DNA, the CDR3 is TGCGCCAGCAGCTTGGGTAGGCGGGGGGGCTCCTACAATGAGCAGTTCTTC. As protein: CASSLGRRGGSYNEQFF. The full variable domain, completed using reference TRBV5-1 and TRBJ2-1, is KAGVTQTPRYLIKTRGQQVTLSCSPISGHRSVSWYQQTPGQGLQFLFEYFSETQRNKGNFPGRFSGRQFSNSRSEMNVSTLELGDSALYLCASSLGRRGGSYNEQFFGPGTRLTVL.

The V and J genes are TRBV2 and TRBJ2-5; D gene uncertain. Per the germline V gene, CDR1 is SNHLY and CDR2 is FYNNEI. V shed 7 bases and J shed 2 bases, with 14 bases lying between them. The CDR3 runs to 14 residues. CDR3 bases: TGTGCCAGCACCCAAAGGGCAGATCAAGAGACCCAGTACTTC. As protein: CASTQRADQETQYF.

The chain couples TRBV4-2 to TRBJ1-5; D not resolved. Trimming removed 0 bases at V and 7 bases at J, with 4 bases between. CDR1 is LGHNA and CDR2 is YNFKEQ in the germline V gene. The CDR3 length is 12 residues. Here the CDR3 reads CASSQDNQPQHF. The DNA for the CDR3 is TGTGCCAGCAGCCAAGATAACCAGCCCCAGCATTTT.

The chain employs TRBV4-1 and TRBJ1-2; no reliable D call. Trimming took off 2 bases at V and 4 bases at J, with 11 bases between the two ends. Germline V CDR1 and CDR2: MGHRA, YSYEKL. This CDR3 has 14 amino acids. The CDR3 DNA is TGCGCCAGCAGCCAACTAACAGAGAGCTATGGCTACACCTTC. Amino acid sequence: CASSQLTESYGYTF.

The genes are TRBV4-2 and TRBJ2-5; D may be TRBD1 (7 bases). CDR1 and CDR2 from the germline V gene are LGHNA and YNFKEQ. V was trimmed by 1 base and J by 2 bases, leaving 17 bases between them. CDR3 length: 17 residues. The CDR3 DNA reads TGTGCCAGCAGCCAAGGGGGGGACAGTGGGGGACAAGAGACCCAGTACTTC. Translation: CASSQGGDSGGQETQYF.

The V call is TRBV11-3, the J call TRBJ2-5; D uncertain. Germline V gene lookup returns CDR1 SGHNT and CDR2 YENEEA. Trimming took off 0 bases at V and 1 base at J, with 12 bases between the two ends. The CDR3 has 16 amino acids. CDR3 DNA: TGTGCCAGCAGCTTAGATGGCGGAGCAGTCCAAGAGACCCAGTACTTC. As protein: CASSLDGGAVQETQYF.

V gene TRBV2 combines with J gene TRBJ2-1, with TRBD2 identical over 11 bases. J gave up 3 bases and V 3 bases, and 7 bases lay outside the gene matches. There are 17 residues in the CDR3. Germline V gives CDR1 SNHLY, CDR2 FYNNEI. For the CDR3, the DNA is TGTGCCAGCAGTGATAGGCCTAGCGGGGGGATCTACAATGAGCAGTTCTTC. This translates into CASSDRPSGGIYNEQFF.

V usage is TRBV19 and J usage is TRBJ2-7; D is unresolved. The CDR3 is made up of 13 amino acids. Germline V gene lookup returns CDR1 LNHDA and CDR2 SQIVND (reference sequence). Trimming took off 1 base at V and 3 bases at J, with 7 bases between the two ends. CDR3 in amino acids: CASSIGENYEQYF. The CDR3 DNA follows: TGTGCCAGTAGTATAGGCGAGAACTACGAGCAGTACTTC.

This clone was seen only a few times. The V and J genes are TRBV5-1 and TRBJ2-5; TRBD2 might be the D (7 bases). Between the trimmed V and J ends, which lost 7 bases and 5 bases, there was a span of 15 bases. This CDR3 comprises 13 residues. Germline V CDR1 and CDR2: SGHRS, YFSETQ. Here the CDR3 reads CASRGSGGETQYF. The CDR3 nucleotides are TGCGCCAGCCGGGGGTCGGGGGGCGAGACCCAGTACTTC.

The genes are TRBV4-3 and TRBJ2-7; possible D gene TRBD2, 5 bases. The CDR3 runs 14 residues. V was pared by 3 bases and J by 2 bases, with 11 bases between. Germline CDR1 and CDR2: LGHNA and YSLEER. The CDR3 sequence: CASSQEETTYEQYF. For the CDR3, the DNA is TGCGCCAGCAGCCAGGAGGAGACAACCTACGAGCAGTACTTC.

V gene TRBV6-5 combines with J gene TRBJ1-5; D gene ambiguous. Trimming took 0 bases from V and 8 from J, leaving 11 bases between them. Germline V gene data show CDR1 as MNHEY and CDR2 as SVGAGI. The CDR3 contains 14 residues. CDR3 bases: TGTGCCAGCAGTTACTCTAGCTTCTGGGAGCCCCAGCATTTT. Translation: CASSYSSFWEPQHF.

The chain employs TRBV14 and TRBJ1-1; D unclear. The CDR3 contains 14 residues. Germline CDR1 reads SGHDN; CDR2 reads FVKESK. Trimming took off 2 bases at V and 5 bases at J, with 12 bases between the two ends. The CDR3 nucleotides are TGTGCCAGCAGCCAATGGGCCTTTGGGACTGAAGCTTTCTTT. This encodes CASSQWAFGTEAFF.

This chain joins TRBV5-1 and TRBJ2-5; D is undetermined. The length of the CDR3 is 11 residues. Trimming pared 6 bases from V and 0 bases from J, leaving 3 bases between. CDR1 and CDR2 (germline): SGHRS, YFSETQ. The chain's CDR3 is CASTNQETQYF. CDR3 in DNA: TGCGCCAGCACCAACCAAGAGACCCAGTACTTC.

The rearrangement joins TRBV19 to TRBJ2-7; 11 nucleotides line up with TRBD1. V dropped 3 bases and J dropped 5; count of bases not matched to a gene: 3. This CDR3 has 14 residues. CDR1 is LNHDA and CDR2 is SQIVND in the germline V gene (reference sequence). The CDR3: CASSIGQGANEQYF. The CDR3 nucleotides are TGTGCCAGTAGTATTGGACAGGGGGCTAACGAGCAGTACTTC.

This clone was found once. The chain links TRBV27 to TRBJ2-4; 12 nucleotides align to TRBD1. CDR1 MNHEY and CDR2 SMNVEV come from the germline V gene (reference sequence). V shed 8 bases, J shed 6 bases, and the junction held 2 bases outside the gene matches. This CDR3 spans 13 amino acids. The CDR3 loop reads CASGDRGLNIQYF. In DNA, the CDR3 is TGTGCCAGCGGGGACAGGGGGCTAAACATTCAGTACTTC.

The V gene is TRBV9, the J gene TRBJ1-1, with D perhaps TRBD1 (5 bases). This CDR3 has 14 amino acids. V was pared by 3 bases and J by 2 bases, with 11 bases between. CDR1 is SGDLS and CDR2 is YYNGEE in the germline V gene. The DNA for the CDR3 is TGTGCCAGCAGCGATAACCGGGACAACACTGAAGCTTTCTTT. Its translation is CASSDNRDNTEAFF.

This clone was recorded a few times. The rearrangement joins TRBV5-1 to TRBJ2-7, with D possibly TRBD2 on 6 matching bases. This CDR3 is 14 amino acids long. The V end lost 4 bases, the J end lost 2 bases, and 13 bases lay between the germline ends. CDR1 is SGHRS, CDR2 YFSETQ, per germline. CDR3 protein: CASSTGLVPYEQYF. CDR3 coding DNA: TGCGCCAGCAGCACGGGACTCGTCCCCTACGAGCAGTACTTC.

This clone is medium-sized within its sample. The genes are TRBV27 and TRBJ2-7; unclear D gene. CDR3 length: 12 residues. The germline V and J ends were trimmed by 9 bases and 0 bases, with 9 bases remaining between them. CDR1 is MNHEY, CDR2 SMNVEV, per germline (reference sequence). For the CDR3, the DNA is TGTGCCAGTTTCTCGGCCTCCTACGAGCAGTACTTC. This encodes CASFSASYEQYF.

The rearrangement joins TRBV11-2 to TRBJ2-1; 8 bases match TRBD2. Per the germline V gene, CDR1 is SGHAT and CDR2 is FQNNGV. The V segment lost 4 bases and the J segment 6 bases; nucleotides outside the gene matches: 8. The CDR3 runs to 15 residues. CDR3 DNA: TGTGCCAGCAGCTCGGCGGAGCGGGGGATCAATGAGCAGTTCTTC. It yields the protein CASSSAERGINEQFF.

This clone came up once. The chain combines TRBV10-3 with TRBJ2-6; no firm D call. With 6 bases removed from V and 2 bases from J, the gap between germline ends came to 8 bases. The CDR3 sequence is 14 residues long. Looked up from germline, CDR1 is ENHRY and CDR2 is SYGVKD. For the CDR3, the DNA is TGTGCCATCAGAGACTGGGCTGGGGCCAACGTCCTGACTTTC. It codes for CAIRDWAGANVLTF.

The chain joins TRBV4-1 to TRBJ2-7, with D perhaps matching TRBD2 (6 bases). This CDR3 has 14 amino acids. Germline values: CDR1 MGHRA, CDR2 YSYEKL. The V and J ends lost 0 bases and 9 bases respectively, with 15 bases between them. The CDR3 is CASSQDFGGSGQYF. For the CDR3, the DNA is TGCGCCAGCAGCCAAGATTTCGGGGGATCTGGGCAGTACTTC.

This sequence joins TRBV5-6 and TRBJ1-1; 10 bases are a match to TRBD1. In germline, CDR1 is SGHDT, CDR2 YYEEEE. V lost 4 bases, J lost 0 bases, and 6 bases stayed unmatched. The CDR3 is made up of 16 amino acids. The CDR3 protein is CASSPRTGGMNTEAFF. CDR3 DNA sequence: TGTGCCAGCAGCCCAAGGACAGGGGGGATGAACACTGAAGCTTTCTTT.